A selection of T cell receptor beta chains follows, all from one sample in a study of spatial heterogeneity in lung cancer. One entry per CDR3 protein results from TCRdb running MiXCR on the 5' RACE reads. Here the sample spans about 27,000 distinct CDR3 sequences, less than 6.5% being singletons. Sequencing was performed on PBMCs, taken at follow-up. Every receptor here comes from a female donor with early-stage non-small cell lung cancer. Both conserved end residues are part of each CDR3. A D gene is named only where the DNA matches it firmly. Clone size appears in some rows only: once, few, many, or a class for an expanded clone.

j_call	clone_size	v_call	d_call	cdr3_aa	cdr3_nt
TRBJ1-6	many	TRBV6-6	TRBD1	CASSYSGQGAFSPLHF	TGTGCCAGCAGTTATTCCGGACAGGGGGCATTTTCACCCCTCCACTTT
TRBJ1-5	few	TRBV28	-	CASLSGGHQPQHF	TGTGCCAGCCTGTCCGGGGGCCATCAGCCCCAGCATTTT
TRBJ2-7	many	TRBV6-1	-	CASSEKGSSYEQYF	TGTGCCAGCAGTGAAAAGGGGTCATCCTACGAGCAGTACTTC
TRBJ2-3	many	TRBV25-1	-	CASRADSLGGTDTQYF	TGTGCCAGCAGGGCTGACAGCCTAGGGGGCACAGATACGCAGTATTTT
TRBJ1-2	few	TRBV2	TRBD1	CASSGDRVGYGYTF	TGTGCCAGCAGTGGGGACAGGGTGGGCTATGGCTACACCTTC
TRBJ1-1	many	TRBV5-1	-	CASSQYRNLNTEAFF	TGCGCCAGCAGCCAATACAGGAACTTGAACACTGAAGCTTTCTTT
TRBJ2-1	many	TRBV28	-	CASSFAGLGSYNEQFF	TGTGCCAGCAGTTTCGCGGGGTTGGGCTCCTACAATGAGCAGTTCTTC
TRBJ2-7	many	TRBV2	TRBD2	CASRLGLAATSYEQYF	TGTGCCAGCAGACTGGGACTAGCGGCGACCTCCTACGAGCAGTACTTC
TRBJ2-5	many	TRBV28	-	CASRRAGQETQYF	TGTGCCAGCAGGAGGGCAGGACAAGAGACCCAGTACTTC
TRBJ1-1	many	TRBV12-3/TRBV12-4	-	CASSLDSDTEAFF	TGTGCCAGCAGTCTTGACAGTGACACTGAAGCTTTCTTT
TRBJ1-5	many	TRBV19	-	CASSTITQGGGNQPQHF	TGTGCCAGTAGTACAATAACACAGGGAGGAGGCAATCAGCCCCAGCATTTT
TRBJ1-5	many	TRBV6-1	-	CASRNGPYSNQPQHF	TGTGCCAGCAGAAACGGACCGTATAGCAATCAGCCCCAGCATTTT
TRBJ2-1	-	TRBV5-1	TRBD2	CANSLAGTSNEQFF	TGCGCCAACAGCTTGGCCGGGACTAGCAATGAGCAGTTCTTC
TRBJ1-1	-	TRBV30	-	CAWSVRREGEAFF	TGTGCCTGGAGTGTACGGCGGGAAGGTGAAGCTTTCTTT
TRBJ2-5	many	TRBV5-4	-	CASSLAGVSQETQYF	TGTGCCAGCAGCTTGGCGGGAGTTTCTCAAGAGACCCAGTACTTC
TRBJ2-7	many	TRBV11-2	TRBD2	CASSLEAGGPPEQYF	TGTGCCAGCAGCTTGGAAGCGGGAGGTCCACCCGAGCAGTACTTC
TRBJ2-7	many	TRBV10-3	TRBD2	CAISKGLAEYEQYF	TGTGCCATCAGTAAAGGACTAGCGGAATACGAGCAGTACTTC
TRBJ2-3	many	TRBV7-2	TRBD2	CASSPGGDTQYF	TGTGCCAGCAGCCCCGGGGGGGATACGCAGTATTTT
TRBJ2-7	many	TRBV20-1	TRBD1	CSAKFPGQAKF	TGCAGTGCTAAATTCCCGGGACAGGCTAAGTTC
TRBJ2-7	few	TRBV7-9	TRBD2	CASSLNSGSKEQYF	TGTGCCAGCAGCTTAAATAGCGGGTCGAAAGAGCAGTACTTC
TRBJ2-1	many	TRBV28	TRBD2	CASSSQTSGTYNEQFF	TGTGCCAGCAGTTCACAGACTAGCGGGACCTACAATGAGCAGTTCTTC
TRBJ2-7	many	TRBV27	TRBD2	CASSRGGDTYEQYF	TGTGCCAGCAGTCGCGGGGGGGACACCTACGAGCAGTACTTC
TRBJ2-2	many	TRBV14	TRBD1	CASSRLGTDNTGELFF	TGTGCCAGCAGCCGACTGGGGACAGATAACACCGGGGAGCTGTTTTTT
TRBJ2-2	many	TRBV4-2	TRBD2	CASTLAGATNTGELFF	TGTGCCAGCACCCTAGCGGGGGCGACGAACACCGGGGAGCTGTTTTTT
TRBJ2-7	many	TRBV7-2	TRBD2	CASSLEARGSYEQYF	TGTGCCAGCAGCTTAGAGGCGCGGGGGTCCTACGAGCAGTACTTC